The sequence of this T cell receptor (beta chain) was determined in a study of T cell changes during pregnancy in multiple sclerosis. Some clones are missing from TCRdb's copy, which holds only in-frame ones; the method was immunoSEQ multiplex PCR. This sample has around 53,000 clones, with around 90% found just once. The CDR3 spans 17 residues. V lost 0 bases and J 0 bases, leaving 13 bases between the germline ends. Germline lookup yields CDR1 LGHNA and CDR2 YSLEER. This receptor was taken from a female donor with multiple sclerosis, enrolled in a pregnancy study. The gene calls are TRBV4-3 and TRBJ2-3, with no clear D. Source: CD8+ T cells from peripheral blood mononuclear cells, taken before pregnancy. CDR3 DNA sequence: TGCGCCAGCAGCCAAGATCGAACGGGTGCTAGCACAGATACGCAGTATTTT. Protein product: CASSQDRTGASTDTQYF.